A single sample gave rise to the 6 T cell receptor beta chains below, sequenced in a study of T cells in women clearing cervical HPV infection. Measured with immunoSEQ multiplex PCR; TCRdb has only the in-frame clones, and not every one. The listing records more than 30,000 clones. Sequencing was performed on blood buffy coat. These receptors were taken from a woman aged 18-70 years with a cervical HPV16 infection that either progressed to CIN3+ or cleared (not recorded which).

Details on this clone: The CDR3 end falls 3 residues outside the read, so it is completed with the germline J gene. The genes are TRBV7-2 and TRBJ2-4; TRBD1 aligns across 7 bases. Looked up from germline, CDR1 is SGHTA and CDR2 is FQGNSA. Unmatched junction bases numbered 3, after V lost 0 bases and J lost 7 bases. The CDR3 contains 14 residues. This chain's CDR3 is CASSLANRGNIQYF. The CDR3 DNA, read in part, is TGTGCCAGCAGCTTAGCGAACAGGGGTAACATT.

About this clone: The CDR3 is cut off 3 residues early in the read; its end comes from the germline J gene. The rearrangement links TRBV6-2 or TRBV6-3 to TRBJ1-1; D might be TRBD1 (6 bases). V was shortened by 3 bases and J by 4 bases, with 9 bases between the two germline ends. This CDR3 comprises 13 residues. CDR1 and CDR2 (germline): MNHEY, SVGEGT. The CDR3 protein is CASSYLDSTEAFF. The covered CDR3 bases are TGTGCCAGCAGTTATCTGGACAGCACTGAA.

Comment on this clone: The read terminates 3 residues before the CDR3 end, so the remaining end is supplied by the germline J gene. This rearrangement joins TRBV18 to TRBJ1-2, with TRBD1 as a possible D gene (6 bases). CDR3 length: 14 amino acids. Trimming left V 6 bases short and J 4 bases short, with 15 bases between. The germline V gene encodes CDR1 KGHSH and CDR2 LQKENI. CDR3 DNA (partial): TGTGCCAGCTCCCAGGGGATTGCTGGCTATGGC. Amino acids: CASSQGIAGYG. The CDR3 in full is CASSQGIAGYGYTF.

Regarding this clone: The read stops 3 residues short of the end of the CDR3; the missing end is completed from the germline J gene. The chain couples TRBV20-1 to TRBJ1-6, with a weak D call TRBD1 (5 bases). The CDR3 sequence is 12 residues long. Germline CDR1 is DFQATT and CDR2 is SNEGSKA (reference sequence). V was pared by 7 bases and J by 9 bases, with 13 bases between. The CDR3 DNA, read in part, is TGCAGTGTCCAGGGAACGGGTTCACCC. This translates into CSVQGTGSP. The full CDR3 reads CSVQGTGSPLHF.

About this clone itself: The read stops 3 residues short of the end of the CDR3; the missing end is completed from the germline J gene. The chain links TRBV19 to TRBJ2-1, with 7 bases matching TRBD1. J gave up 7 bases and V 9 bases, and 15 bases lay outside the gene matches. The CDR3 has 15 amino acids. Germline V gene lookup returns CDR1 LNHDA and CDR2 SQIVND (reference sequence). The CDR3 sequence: CASRSGTAWWNEQFF. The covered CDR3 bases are TGTGCCAGCCGTTCCGGGACAGCGTGGTGGAATGAG.

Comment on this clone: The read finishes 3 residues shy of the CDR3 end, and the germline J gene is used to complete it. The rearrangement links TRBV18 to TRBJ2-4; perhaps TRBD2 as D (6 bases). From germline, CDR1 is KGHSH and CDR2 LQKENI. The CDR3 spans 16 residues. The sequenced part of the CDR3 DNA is TGTGCCAGCTCACCCCAGCGGCTACAGGTGGACTATGGT. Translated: CASSPQRLQVDYG. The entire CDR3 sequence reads CASSPQRLQVDYGQYF.